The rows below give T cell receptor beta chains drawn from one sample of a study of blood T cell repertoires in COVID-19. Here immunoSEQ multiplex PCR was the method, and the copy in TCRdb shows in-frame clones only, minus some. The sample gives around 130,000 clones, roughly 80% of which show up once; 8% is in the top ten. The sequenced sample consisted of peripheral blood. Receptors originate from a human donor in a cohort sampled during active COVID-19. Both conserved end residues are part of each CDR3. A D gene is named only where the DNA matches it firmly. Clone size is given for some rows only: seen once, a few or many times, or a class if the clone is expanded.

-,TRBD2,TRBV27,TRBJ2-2,TGTGCCAGCAGTTTATATAGCGGGGGGGCGAACACCGGGGAGCTGTTTTTT,CASSLYSGGANTGELFF
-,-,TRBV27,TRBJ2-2,TGTGCCAGCAGTTTTATCGGAGCGTCGGGGGAGCTGTTTTTT,CASSFIGASGELFF
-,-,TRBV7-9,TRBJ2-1,TGTGCCAGCAGCTTAGCAGGGGAGGTTGAGCAGTTCTTC,CASSLAGEVEQFF
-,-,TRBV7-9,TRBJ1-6,TGTGCCAGCAGCTCAGGGCAGGGAAACTCACCCCTCCACTTT,CASSSGQGNSPLHF
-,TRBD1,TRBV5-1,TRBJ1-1,TGCGCCAGCAGCCCCACAGGACAGGGGGGCGTCACTGAAGCTTTCTTT,CASSPTGQGGVTEAFF
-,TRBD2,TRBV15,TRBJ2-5,TGTGCCACCAGCAGAGGGGGGGCGGGACTAGCCCAAGAGACCCAGTACTTC,CATSRGGAGLAQETQYF
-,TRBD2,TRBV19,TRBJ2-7,TGTGCCAGTAGTCCTCCGGGACTAGCGGACTCCTACGAGCAGTACTTC,CASSPPGLADSYEQYF
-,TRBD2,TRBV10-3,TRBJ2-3,TGTGCCACAAGAGAGCGGGGGACCACAGATACGCAGTATTTT,CATRERGTTDTQYF
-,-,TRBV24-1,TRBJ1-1,TGTGCCACCAGTGCCTCGGGATTCGAAGCTTTCTTT,CATSASGFEAFF
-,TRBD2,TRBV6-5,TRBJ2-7,TGTGCCAGCAGTTACGCGACTAGCGGGGATTACGAGCAGTACTTC,CASSYATSGDYEQYF
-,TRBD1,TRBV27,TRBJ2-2,TGTGCCTCGACGGGGGGACAGGGGACCGGGGAGCTGTTTTTT,CASTGGQGTGELFF
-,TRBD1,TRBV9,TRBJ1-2,TGTGCCAGCAGCGCCTATCCGGGACAGGGCGTAATAACCTATGGCTACACCTTC,CASSAYPGQGVITYGYTF
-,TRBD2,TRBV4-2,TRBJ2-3,TGTGCCAGCAGTCACGGGACTAGCGGGGCCCTCAGGGATACGCAGTATTTT,CASSHGTSGALRDTQYF
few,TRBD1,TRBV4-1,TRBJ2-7,TGCGCCAGCAGCCAAGGCCCCTACAGGGGATACGAGCAGTACTTC,CASSQGPYRGYEQYF
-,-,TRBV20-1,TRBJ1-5,TGCAGTGCTAGTTACAGCCATAGCAATCAGCCCCAGCATTTT,CSASYSHSNQPQHF
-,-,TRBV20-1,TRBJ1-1,TGCAGTGCTAGGAGGGTCGCTGAAGCTTTCTTT,CSARRVAEAFF
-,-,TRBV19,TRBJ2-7,TGTGCCAGTAGAAGAGACACAGGGAAGCAGTACTTC,CASRRDTGKQYF
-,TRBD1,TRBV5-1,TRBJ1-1,TGCGCCAGCAAGGATGCGGGACAGGGGAACACTGAAGCTTTCTTT,CASKDAGQGNTEAFF
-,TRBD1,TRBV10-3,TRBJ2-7,TGTGCCATCAGTGAGAACAGGGGGCCGCCCTACGAGCAGTACTTC,CAISENRGPPYEQYF
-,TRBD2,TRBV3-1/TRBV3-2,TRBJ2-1,TGTGCCAGCAGTCCCGCCGGGACTAGAGCAGACAATGAGCAGTTCTTC,CASSPAGTRADNEQFF
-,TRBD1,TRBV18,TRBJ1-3,TGTGCCAGCTCACTAGGGACAGGGAGCACTGGAAACACCATATATTTT,CASSLGTGSTGNTIYF
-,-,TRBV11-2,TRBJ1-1,TGTGCCAGCAGATCCTTAGGGGGAAGCAACACTGAAGCTTTCTTT,CASRSLGGSNTEAFF
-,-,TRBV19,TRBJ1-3,TGTGCCAGTAGACAACAGGGTCCTGGAAACACCATATATTTT,CASRQQGPGNTIYF
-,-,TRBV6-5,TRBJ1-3,TGTGCCAGCAGGACAGCAGCTGGAAACACCATATATTTT,CASRTAAGNTIYF
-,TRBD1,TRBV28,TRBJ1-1,TGTGCCAGCAGTCCATGGGACAGAGGGCTTAGCACTGAAGCTTTCTTT,CASSPWDRGLSTEAFF
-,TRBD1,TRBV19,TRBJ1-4,TGTGCCAGTAGTTTGACAGGGGTAGTCGAAAAACTGTTTTTT,CASSLTGVVEKLFF
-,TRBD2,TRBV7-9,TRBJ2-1,TGTGCCAGCAGCTTTTCGGGGGGTAATGAGCAGTTCTTC,CASSFSGGNEQFF
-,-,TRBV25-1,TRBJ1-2,TGTGCCAGCAGTCCCCTGGGAACAGCGGTTTATGGCTACACCTTC,CASSPLGTAVYGYTF
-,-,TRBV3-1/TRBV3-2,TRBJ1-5,TGTGCCAGCAGCCAAGATGGCGGGCGCGGCAATCAGCCCCAGCATTTT,CASSQDGGRGNQPQHF
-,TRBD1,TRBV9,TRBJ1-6,TGTGCCAGCAGCGCCGGACAGGGATCAAGTGCCTATAATTCACCCCTCCACTTT,CASSAGQGSSAYNSPLHF
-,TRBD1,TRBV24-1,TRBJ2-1,TGTGCCACCAGTGACCGGGACAGGGGGCGGGATGAGCAGTTCTTC,CATSDRDRGRDEQFF
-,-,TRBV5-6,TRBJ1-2,TGTGCCAGCAGCTTGGCCCCCGGGACGATAGGACTATCCTATTATGGCTACACCTTC,CASSLAPGTIGLSYYGYTF
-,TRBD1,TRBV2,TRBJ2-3,TGTGCCAGCAGTGACGACAGGGGCAGCACAGATACGCAGTATTTT,CASSDDRGSTDTQYF
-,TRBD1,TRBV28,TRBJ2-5,TGTGCCAGCAGTGGTCGGGACAGGGGGGGAGAGACCCAGTACTTC,CASSGRDRGGETQYF
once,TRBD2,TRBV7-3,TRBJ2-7,TGTGCCAGCAGCTTAACGAGCGGGGGGTACTACGAGCAGTACTTC,CASSLTSGGYYEQYF
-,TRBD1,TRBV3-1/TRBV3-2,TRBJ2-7,TGTGCCAGCAGCCAAGATGAACAGGGGCACTACGAGCAGTACTTC,CASSQDEQGHYEQYF
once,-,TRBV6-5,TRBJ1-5,TGTGCCAGCACCTTGGAGGTGAGTCAGCCCCAGCATTTT,CASTLEVSQPQHF
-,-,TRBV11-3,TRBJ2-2,TGTGCCAGCAGCATAGGGATGGCGGGGATGGGGGAGCTGTTTTTT,CASSIGMAGMGELFF
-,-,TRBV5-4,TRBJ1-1,TGTGCCAGCAGTTATTGGGGCAAAGACACTGAAGCTTTCTTT,CASSYWGKDTEAFF
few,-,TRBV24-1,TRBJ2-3,TGTGCCACCAGTGATTTGACCCCGTCTAGCGTTACGCAGTATTTT,CATSDLTPSSVTQYF
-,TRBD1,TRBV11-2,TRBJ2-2,TGTGCCAGCAGCTTAGGGGACAGAGACACCGGGGAGCTGTTTTTT,CASSLGDRDTGELFF
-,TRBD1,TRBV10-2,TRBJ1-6,TGCGCCACCAAGGGCCGTACAGGGGGCGATAATAATTCACCCCTCCACTTT,CATKGRTGGDNNSPLHF
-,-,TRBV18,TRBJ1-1,TGTGCCAGCTCATCTCGACAGGTAGCTGAAGCTTTCTTT,CASSSRQVAEAFF
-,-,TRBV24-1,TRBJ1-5,TGTGCCACCAGTGACCCGAGATCGCTTGATCAGCCCCAGCATTTT,CATSDPRSLDQPQHF
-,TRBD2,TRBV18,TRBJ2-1,TGTGCCAGCTCACCTTTTGGACTAGCGGGGGGGCCTGGTGAGCAGTTCTTC,CASSPFGLAGGPGEQFF